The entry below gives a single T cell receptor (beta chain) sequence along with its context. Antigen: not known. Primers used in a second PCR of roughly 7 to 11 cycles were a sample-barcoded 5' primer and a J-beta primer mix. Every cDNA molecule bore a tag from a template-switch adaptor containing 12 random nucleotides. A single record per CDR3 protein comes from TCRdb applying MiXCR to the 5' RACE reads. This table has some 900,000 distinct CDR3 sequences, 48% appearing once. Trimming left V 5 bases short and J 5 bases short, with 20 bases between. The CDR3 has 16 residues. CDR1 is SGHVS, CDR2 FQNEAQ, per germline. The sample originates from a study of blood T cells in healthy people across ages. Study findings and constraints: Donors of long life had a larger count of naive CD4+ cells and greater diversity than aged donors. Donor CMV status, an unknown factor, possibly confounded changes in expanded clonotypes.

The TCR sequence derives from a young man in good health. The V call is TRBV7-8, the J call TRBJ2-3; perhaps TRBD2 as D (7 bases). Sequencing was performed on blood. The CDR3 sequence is CASSRGAGRAIDTQYF. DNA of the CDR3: TGTGCCAGCAGCCGGGGGGCAGGCCGCGCCATAGATACGCAGTATTTT.